This TCR beta chain was sequenced for a study of T cells in localized non-small cell lung cancer. Broader study findings: Multi-region tumor sequencing was not done, so intratumor heterogeneity could not be excluded. Patients showing higher blood T cell density tended to see longer overall survival. Uninvolved adjacent lung showed the highest T cell clonality, exceeding tumor. Median detection of top 100 tumor clones in adjacent lung was 57 clones.

Comment on this clone: As yet, its antigen is unknown.

V was pared by 3 bases and J by 2 bases, with 16 bases between. Per the germline V gene, CDR1 is SGHTA and CDR2 is FQGNSA. The CDR3 is 17 amino acids. Profiled with immunoSEQ multiplex PCR; TCRdb holds only in-frame clones, not every one. The sample consists of 35,000 to 40,000 clones, 86% of them appearing once. The sequences come from peripheral blood, collected before any cancer treatment. The chain carries TRBV7-2 and TRBJ2-2; possible D gene TRBD2, 6 bases. The receptor comes from a man aged 35-75 years with stage I lung adenocarcinoma. The CDR3 is CASSFASGTYNTGELFF. CDR3 nucleotide sequence: TGTGCCAGCAGCTTCGCTTCCGGGACTTACAACACCGGGGAGCTGTTTTTT.